This is a list of T cell receptor beta chains from one sample in a study of blood T cell repertoires in COVID-19. Profiling relied on immunoSEQ multiplex PCR, and the TCRdb table lists in-frame clones only, not all of them. The sample consists of 100,000 to 120,000 clones, around 74% of them appearing once. The material sequenced was peripheral blood. The receptors were gathered from an older woman with acute or convalescent COVID-19. Both conserved end residues are part of each CDR3. The D gene is left open where the match is weak. Not all rows give a size; the values are once, few, many and, for expanded clones, a class.

J gene: TRBJ1-6; D gene: TRBD1; V gene: TRBV5-4; clone size: NA; CDR3 protein: CASSQGQGTYNSPLHF; CDR3 DNA: TGTGCCAGCAGCCAAGGACAGGGCACCTATAATTCACCCCTCCACTTT
J gene: TRBJ2-7; D gene: NA; V gene: TRBV5-6; clone size: NA; CDR3 protein: CASSLYGGSYEQYF; CDR3 DNA: TGTGCCAGCAGCTTGTACGGGGGCTCCTACGAGCAGTACTTC
J gene: TRBJ1-1; D gene: NA; V gene: TRBV7-2; clone size: many; CDR3 protein: CASSGGSYTEAFF; CDR3 DNA: TGTGCCAGCAGCGGCGGCAGTTACACTGAAGCTTTCTTT
J gene: TRBJ2-1; D gene: NA; V gene: TRBV20-1; clone size: NA; CDR3 protein: CSAPEVVEQFF; CDR3 DNA: TGCAGTGCCCCAGAGGTGGTTGAGCAGTTCTTC
J gene: TRBJ1-2; D gene: NA; V gene: TRBV2; clone size: NA; CDR3 protein: CASSDRGGGYTF; CDR3 DNA: TGTGCCAGCAGTGATAGGGGCGGTGGCTACACCTTC
J gene: TRBJ1-6; D gene: NA; V gene: TRBV5-6; clone size: NA; CDR3 protein: CASSRVIGVGNSPLHF; CDR3 DNA: TGTGCCAGCAGCCGTGTGATCGGGGTAGGAAATTCACCCCTCCACTTT
J gene: TRBJ1-6; D gene: TRBD1; V gene: TRBV28; clone size: NA; CDR3 protein: CASSLGARQGLRPLHF; CDR3 DNA: TGTGCCAGCAGTTTGGGGGCCCGACAGGGGCTAAGACCCCTCCACTTT
J gene: TRBJ1-5; D gene: NA; V gene: TRBV30; clone size: few; CDR3 protein: CAWSRLNQPQHF; CDR3 DNA: TGTGCCTGGAGCAGGCTAAACCAGCCCCAGCATTTT
J gene: TRBJ1-1; D gene: NA; V gene: TRBV2; clone size: NA; CDR3 protein: CASIEGHLSDAEAFF; CDR3 DNA: TGTGCCAGCATAGAAGGACACCTTTCCGACGCTGAAGCTTTCTTT
J gene: TRBJ1-2; D gene: NA; V gene: TRBV24-1; clone size: NA; CDR3 protein: CATSEGQGRDYGYTF; CDR3 DNA: TGTGCCACCAGTGAAGGCCAGGGAAGGGACTATGGCTACACCTTC
J gene: TRBJ2-2; D gene: NA; V gene: TRBV7-9; clone size: NA; CDR3 protein: CASSLSPTGTGELFF; CDR3 DNA: TGTGCCAGCAGCTTGTCCCCCACGGGCACCGGGGAGCTGTTTTTT
J gene: TRBJ2-5; D gene: TRBD2; V gene: TRBV5-5; clone size: NA; CDR3 protein: CASSLRAGGAQETQYF; CDR3 DNA: TGTGCCAGCAGCTTGAGGGCGGGGGGCGCACAAGAGACCCAGTACTTC
J gene: TRBJ2-7; D gene: NA; V gene: TRBV29-1; clone size: once; CDR3 protein: CSVGAQGGYEQYF; CDR3 DNA: TGCAGCGTTGGAGCTCAAGGGGGCTACGAGCAGTACTTC
J gene: TRBJ1-2; D gene: TRBD1; V gene: TRBV2; clone size: NA; CDR3 protein: CASSGTGDYGYTF; CDR3 DNA: TGTGCCAGCAGTGGGACAGGCGACTATGGCTACACCTTC
J gene: TRBJ2-3; D gene: TRBD1; V gene: TRBV18; clone size: NA; CDR3 protein: CASSVRQGSTDTQYF; CDR3 DNA: TGTGCCAGCTCAGTTCGACAGGGCAGCACAGATACGCAGTATTTT
J gene: TRBJ1-1; D gene: TRBD1; V gene: TRBV9; clone size: NA; CDR3 protein: CASSVGPGGGTEAFF; CDR3 DNA: TGTGCCAGCAGCGTAGGTCCAGGGGGCGGCACTGAAGCTTTCTTT
J gene: TRBJ1-4; D gene: TRBD1; V gene: TRBV14; clone size: NA; CDR3 protein: CASSRAGGIGEKLFF; CDR3 DNA: TGTGCCAGCAGCCGTGCAGGGGGCATAGGGGAAAAACTGTTTTTT
J gene: TRBJ1-3; D gene: TRBD1; V gene: TRBV5-4; clone size: NA; CDR3 protein: CASSLKSSTGTIYF; CDR3 DNA: TGTGCCAGCAGCTTGAAGTCTTCGACAGGGACCATATATTTT
J gene: TRBJ1-2; D gene: TRBD1; V gene: TRBV28; clone size: NA; CDR3 protein: CASSRTGVSYGYTF; CDR3 DNA: TGTGCCAGCAGTAGGACAGGGGTCTCCTATGGCTACACCTTC
J gene: TRBJ2-1; D gene: TRBD2; V gene: TRBV5-1; clone size: NA; CDR3 protein: CASSLGPSGGAEEQFF; CDR3 DNA: TGCGCCAGCAGCTTGGGGCCTAGCGGGGGGGCCGAGGAGCAGTTCTTC
J gene: TRBJ1-5; D gene: TRBD1; V gene: TRBV6-1; clone size: NA; CDR3 protein: CASSEVWTGGKPQHF; CDR3 DNA: TGTGCCAGCAGTGAAGTCTGGACAGGGGGTAAACCCCAGCATTTT
J gene: TRBJ2-5; D gene: NA; V gene: TRBV6-2/TRBV6-3; clone size: NA; CDR3 protein: CASSRGGHQETQYF; CDR3 DNA: TGTGCCAGCAGTCGCGGGGGCCACCAAGAGACCCAGTACTTC
J gene: TRBJ1-2; D gene: TRBD1; V gene: TRBV6-1; clone size: NA; CDR3 protein: CASSAVDRGRHRGYTF; CDR3 DNA: TGTGCCAGCAGTGCAGTGGACAGGGGGCGGCATCGGGGCTACACCTTC
J gene: TRBJ2-3; D gene: NA; V gene: TRBV4-2; clone size: NA; CDR3 protein: CASSQAASGVLTDTQYF; CDR3 DNA: TGTGCCAGCAGCCAAGCCGCGTCCGGGGTCTTAACAGATACGCAGTATTTT
J gene: TRBJ1-2; D gene: NA; V gene: TRBV12-1; clone size: NA; CDR3 protein: CASSNGSLFYGYTF; CDR3 DNA: TGTGCCAGCAGTAACGGGAGCCTCTTCTATGGCTACACCTTC
J gene: TRBJ2-5; D gene: NA; V gene: TRBV9; clone size: medium-sized; CDR3 protein: CASSAPGGTQYF; CDR3 DNA: TGTGCCAGCAGCGCCCCCGGGGGGACCCAGTACTTC
J gene: TRBJ1-5; D gene: NA; V gene: TRBV18; clone size: NA; CDR3 protein: CASQGTGNQPQHF; CDR3 DNA: TGTGCCAGCCAGGGTACAGGGAATCAGCCCCAGCATTTT
J gene: TRBJ1-5; D gene: NA; V gene: TRBV27; clone size: NA; CDR3 protein: CASTPQGGGLGGNQPQHF; CDR3 DNA: TGTGCCAGCACCCCCCAAGGCGGGGGGCTGGGGGGCAATCAGCCCCAGCATTTT
J gene: TRBJ2-5; D gene: NA; V gene: TRBV18; clone size: once; CDR3 protein: CASSRAWQGTIQETQYF; CDR3 DNA: TGTGCCAGCTCACGTGCGTGGCAGGGTACTATCCAAGAGACCCAGTACTTC
J gene: TRBJ1-4; D gene: NA; V gene: TRBV5-4; clone size: NA; CDR3 protein: CASSRDTTNEGLFF; CDR3 DNA: TGTGCCAGCAGCCGGGACACTACTAATGAGGGACTGTTTTTT
J gene: TRBJ1-1; D gene: NA; V gene: TRBV18; clone size: NA; CDR3 protein: CASSPFQGLDTEAFF; CDR3 DNA: TGTGCCAGCTCACCTTTTCAGGGGCTAGACACTGAAGCTTTCTTT
J gene: TRBJ1-2; D gene: NA; V gene: TRBV12-3/TRBV12-4; clone size: NA; CDR3 protein: CASSSGYGYTF; CDR3 DNA: TGTGCCAGCAGTTCCGGCTATGGCTACACCTTC
J gene: TRBJ1-2; D gene: NA; V gene: TRBV5-4; clone size: NA; CDR3 protein: CASSSTTATDTF; CDR3 DNA: TGTGCCAGCAGCTCAACGACAGCGACTGACACCTTC
J gene: TRBJ1-1; D gene: TRBD1; V gene: TRBV28; clone size: once; CDR3 protein: CASSSQGRGSEAFF; CDR3 DNA: TGTGCCAGCAGTTCACAGGGGCGAGGATCTGAAGCTTTCTTT
J gene: TRBJ2-3; D gene: NA; V gene: TRBV7-3; clone size: NA; CDR3 protein: CASSLTGGTDTQYF; CDR3 DNA: TGTGCCAGCAGCTTAACAGGGGGCACAGATACGCAGTATTTT
J gene: TRBJ1-5; D gene: NA; V gene: TRBV6-2/TRBV6-3; clone size: NA; CDR3 protein: CASSYRRQYSNQPQHF; CDR3 DNA: TGTGCCAGCAGTTACCGGCGACAGTATAGCAATCAGCCCCAGCATTTT
J gene: TRBJ1-4; D gene: NA; V gene: TRBV24-1; clone size: once; CDR3 protein: CATSDLSNDEKLFF; CDR3 DNA: TGTGCCACCAGTGATTTATCCAATGATGAAAAACTGTTTTTT
J gene: TRBJ1-2; D gene: TRBD1; V gene: TRBV29-1; clone size: NA; CDR3 protein: CSVREGQGAYYTF; CDR3 DNA: TGCAGCGTTCGGGAGGGACAGGGGGCATACTACACCTTC
J gene: TRBJ1-4; D gene: NA; V gene: TRBV5-1; clone size: few; CDR3 protein: CASSLGLGVEKLFF; CDR3 DNA: TGCGCCAGCAGCTTGGGGTTAGGGGTTGAAAAACTGTTTTTT
J gene: TRBJ1-2; D gene: NA; V gene: TRBV19; clone size: NA; CDR3 protein: CASSINSGEGYTF; CDR3 DNA: TGTGCCAGTAGTATTAATTCAGGGGAAGGCTACACCTTC
J gene: TRBJ1-6; D gene: TRBD1; V gene: TRBV6-6; clone size: few; CDR3 protein: CASSTDRSSYNSPLHF; CDR3 DNA: TGTGCCAGCAGTACGGACAGGAGCTCCTATAATTCACCCCTCCACTTT
J gene: TRBJ2-3; D gene: NA; V gene: TRBV7-3; clone size: NA; CDR3 protein: CASSLGTVRTDTQYF; CDR3 DNA: TGTGCCAGCAGCTTAGGTACAGTAAGGACAGATACGCAGTATTTT